Each of the 7 T cell receptor beta chains below was sequenced from the same sample in a study of identical twins. MiXCR, applied by TCRdb to the 5' RACE reads, yields one record per CDR3 protein. The sample holds hundreds of thousands of distinct CDR3 sequences, 20% to 25% seen once. Separately, the same data were catalogued under a study of yellow fever vaccine responses in identical twins.

Sequenced material: CD4+ T cells sorted from blood. These receptors all come from a woman under 30 in good health.

The chain joins TRBV11-1 to TRBJ2-3, with D possibly matching TRBD2 (6 bases). The CDR3 has 15 residues. Germline-derived CDR1 and CDR2 are SGHAT and FQDESV (reference sequence). Trimming stripped 5 bases from V and 6 bases from J, with 18 bases between. The CDR3 DNA is TGTGCCAGCAGCCCAGACCCCGGAGGGGCTGATACGCAGTATTTT. Encoded protein: CASSPDPGGADTQYF. The variable domain in full, completed from reference TRBV11-1 and TRBJ2-3, reads EAEVAQSPRYKITEKSQAVAFWCDPISGHATLYWYRQILGQGPELLVQFQDESVVDDSQLPKDRFSAERLKGVDSTLKIQPAELGDSAMYLCASSPDPGGADTQYFGPGTRLTVL.

The table lists this clonotype with many counts. This chain uses TRBV7-9 with TRBJ2-2; D ambiguous. Germline-derived CDR1 and CDR2 are SEHNR and FQNEAQ (reference sequence). Trimming removed 5 bases at V and 7 bases at J, with 14 bases between. The CDR3 loop spans 14 amino acids. CDR3: CASSLRGYNGELFF. Here the CDR3 DNA reads TGTGCCAGCAGCCTCCGAGGATATAACGGGGAGCTGTTTTTT.

The V and J genes are TRBV29-1 and TRBJ2-7, with D perhaps matching TRBD2 (6 bases). V was shortened by 1 base and J by 6 bases, with 19 bases between the two germline ends. The germline CDR1 and CDR2 sequences are SQVTM and ANQGSEA. The CDR3 extends over 15 amino acids. This chain's CDR3 is CSVEGLGLASAEQYF. The CDR3 nucleotides are TGCAGCGTTGAAGGTCTAGGCCTAGCGTCGGCCGAGCAGTACTTC.

The chain combines TRBV2 with TRBJ1-2, with no clear D. CDR1 is SNHLY, CDR2 FYNNEI, per germline. The V end was cut by 2 bases, the J end by 8 bases, with 12 bases between. CDR3 size: 13 residues. CDR3 sequence: CASSENGVGGYTF. The CDR3 nucleotides are TGTGCCAGCAGTGAAAATGGGGTTGGAGGCTACACCTTC.

The genes are TRBV10-1 and TRBJ2-2; D remains ambiguous. The germline V and J ends were trimmed by 3 bases and 0 bases, with 8 bases remaining between them. There are 15 residues in the CDR3. Germline V gene lookup returns CDR1 WNHNN and CDR2 SYGVQD (reference sequence). This chain's CDR3 is CASSDGPANTGELFF. CDR3 bases: TGCGCCAGCAGTGACGGCCCGGCGAACACCGGGGAGCTGTTTTTT.

This clonotype has a handful of counts. The J gene is TRBJ2-3, the V gene TRBV14, with TRBD1 matching 9 bases. This CDR3 comprises 18 residues. The junction had 15 bases not matched to a gene; V was cut back by 0 bases and J by 8 bases. CDR1 is SGHDN and CDR2 is FVKESK in the germline V gene. The CDR3 DNA reads TGTGCCAGCAGCCAAGATGGCCGGGACAGGGAAACCAGCGGTACGCAGTATTTT. It specifies CASSQDGRDRETSGTQYF.

This clonotype was observed a few times. This chain connects TRBV20-1 to TRBJ2-1; 8 nucleotides line up with TRBD2. CDR1 and CDR2 from the germline V gene are DFQATT and SNEGSKA (reference sequence). The CDR3 spans 14 residues. After removal of 3 bases from V and 5 bases from J, the junction contained 6 bases not matched to a gene. CDR3 sequence reads: CSARPPGLDNEQFF. CDR3 nucleotide sequence: TGCAGTGCTAGGCCGCCGGGACTAGACAATGAGCAGTTCTTC.